This entry lists 13 T cell receptor beta chains sequenced from one sample in a study of T cells in Graves' hyperthyroidism and ophthalmopathy. RNA transcripts gave rise to amplified TCR beta CDR3 regions. Using the HTBI primer set, a first-round RT-PCR was run on the TCR CDR3. TCRdb itself ran the multiplex PCR reads through MiXCR, one entry per CDR3 protein. The sample lists hundreds of thousands of distinct CDR3 sequences; over 12% were seen once. The specimen sequenced was blood. The receptors were sampled from a man younger than 35 with Graves' ophthalmopathy.

The gene calls are TRBV30 and TRBJ1-6, with 9 bases aligning to TRBD1. The CDR3 consists of 16 residues. V lost 8 bases, J lost 7 bases, and 15 bases stayed unmatched. The germline V gene has CDR1 GTSNPN and CDR2 SVGIG (reference sequence). The CDR3 protein is CAQQQGANFLNSPLHF. CDR3 DNA sequence: TGTGCCCAACAACAGGGGGCGAATTTTCTGAATTCACCCCTCCACTTT.

This clonotype occurred many times. The chain uses TRBV20-1 and TRBJ2-5, with 8 bases aligning to TRBD2. This CDR3 region has 12 residues. Germline-derived CDR1 and CDR2 are DFQATT and SNEGSKA (reference sequence). V shed 1 base, J shed 5 bases, and the junction held 0 bases outside the gene matches. CDR3 in amino acids: CSARGLAETQYF. The CDR3 DNA follows: TGCAGTGCTAGAGGACTAGCGGAGACCCAGTACTTC.

The sample holds a few counts of this clonotype. CDR3 bases: TGTGCCAGCAGCTCAAGAGTGGCGGGAGGGGGAAACATTCAGTACTTC. Residues: CASSSRVAGGGNIQYF. The chain is built from TRBV11-3 and TRBJ2-4, with TRBD2 matching over 9 bases. The CDR3 has 16 amino acids. V trimming: 4 bases; J trimming: 6 bases; junction bases outside the gene matches: 10. Germline-derived CDR1 and CDR2 are SGHNT and YENEEA.

V is TRBV12-3 or TRBV12-4 and J is TRBJ1-1; D gene ambiguous. Trimming took off 1 base at V and 4 bases at J, with 7 bases between the two ends. This CDR3 spans 13 amino acids. The CDR3 nucleotides are TGTGCCAGCAGTTTAGACGCGGCCACTGAAGCTTTCTTT. It translates to CASSLDAATEAFF.

In this sample, this clonotype turned up many times. J is TRBJ2-1 and V is TRBV4-2, with D perhaps matching TRBD2 (5 bases). The CDR3 has 11 amino acids. CDR1 is LGHNA and CDR2 is YNFKEQ in the germline V gene. Trimming left V 1 base short and J 13 bases short, with 8 bases between. The CDR3 region is CASSQATTQFF. The CDR3, as DNA: TGTGCCAGCAGCCAAGCGACTACCCAGTTCTTC.

The chain recombines TRBV19 with TRBJ2-1; the D gene is possibly TRBD1 (5 bases). This CDR3 contains 16 residues. Germline V gene sequence: CDR1 LNHDA, CDR2 SQIVND (reference sequence). Trimming shortened V by 5 bases and J by 0 bases, and 14 bases separated the two germline ends. The CDR3 sequence is CASSPEGVSSYNEQFF. The CDR3 nucleotides are TGTGCCAGTAGTCCAGAAGGGGTAAGCTCCTACAATGAGCAGTTCTTC.

This clonotype was counted ten times or more. The CDR3 DNA is TGCGCCAGCAGCATAGAAGGGCCCTCCTACGAGCAGTACTTC. Its translation is CASSIEGPSYEQYF. The genes are TRBV5-1 and TRBJ2-7; no firm D call. Looked up from germline, CDR1 is SGHRS and CDR2 is YFSETQ. V lost 4 bases and J 0 bases, leaving 11 bases between the germline ends. This CDR3 is built from 14 residues. Complete variable domain (other parts from reference TRBV5-1 and TRBJ2-7): KAGVTQTPRYLIKTRGQQVTLSCSPISGHRSVSWYQQTPGQGLQFLFEYFSETQRNKGNFPGRFSGRQFSNSRSEMNVSTLELGDSALYLCASSIEGPSYEQYFGPGTRLTVT.

This clonotype was seen more than once but under ten times. The chain employs TRBV6-1 and TRBJ2-7, with TRBD2 matching over 9 bases. The germline V gene encodes CDR1 MNHNS and CDR2 SASEGT. The CDR3 runs to 15 residues. V trimming: 5 bases; J trimming: 0 bases; junction bases outside the gene matches: 5. The CDR3 DNA reads as TGTGCCAGCAGTTTGGCTAGCGGGGACTCCTACGAGCAGTACTTC. Protein: CASSLASGDSYEQYF.

A few counts support this clonotype. V gene TRBV14 combines with J gene TRBJ2-7, with 12 bases fitting TRBD2. The CDR3 covers 13 residues. Germline V gene sequence: CDR1 SGHDN, CDR2 FVKESK. V lost 5 bases to trimming and J lost 6 bases; unmatched junction nucleotides: 2. The CDR3 is CASSRTSGIEQYF. The CDR3 DNA reads TGTGCCAGCAGCAGGACTAGCGGGATCGAGCAGTACTTC.

The sample holds many counts of this clonotype. The rearrangement uses TRBV12-3 or TRBV12-4 and TRBJ2-7; TRBD2 agrees at 9 bases. The CDR3 is 15 amino acids. J was trimmed by 7 bases and V by 7 bases; bases with no gene match: 14. The chain's CDR3 is CASKNGGRVGVEQYF. The CDR3 DNA follows: TGTGCCAGCAAGAACGGCGGGAGGGTAGGTGTTGAGCAGTACTTC.

The CDR3 region is CASSPPTSGRARYEQFF. In DNA form, the CDR3 reads TGTGCCAGCTCACCACCGACTAGCGGGAGGGCTCGGTATGAGCAGTTCTTC. The rearrangement uses TRBV18 and TRBJ2-1, with 14 bases lining up with TRBD2. The ends lost 0 bases at V and 8 bases at J; junction bases unmatched: 6. The length of the CDR3 is 17 residues. Germline V CDR1 and CDR2: KGHSH, LQKENI.

This clonotype has ten or more counts. In DNA, the CDR3 is TGTGCCAGCAGACGGGACAGGGGGTACGAGCAGTACTTC. It yields the protein CASRRDRGYEQYF. The chain joins TRBV6-1 to TRBJ2-7; TRBD1 agrees at 11 bases. V trimming: 6 bases; J trimming: 4 bases; junction bases outside the gene matches: 2. The CDR3 contains 13 residues. Per the germline V gene, CDR1 is MNHNS and CDR2 is SASEGT.

The chain uses TRBV5-8 and TRBJ2-1; 9 bases are shared with TRBD1. This CDR3 spans 15 amino acids. V was clipped by 1 base and J by 3 bases; unmatched bases: 2. The germline V gene encodes CDR1 SGHTS and CDR2 YDEGEE. This chain's CDR3 is CASSLWTGVYNEQFF. The CDR3 coding sequence is TGTGCCAGCAGCTTGTGGACAGGGGTCTACAATGAGCAGTTCTTC.